This record covers a single T cell receptor (beta chain). Its matching antigen is unknown. These data are taken from a study of T cell repertoires and HLA-DP antigens. On the study more broadly: DNA input averaged roughly 210 ng in sorted CD137+CD4+ and roughly 1,100 ng in pre-culture CD4+. Study outcomes and limitations: Sorted CD137+ cells had clonality about 0.39 against both alloantigens, versus around 0.04 pre-culture. No separate analysis of naive versus memory CD4+ cells was done.

With 7 bases clipped from V and 5 bases from J, the junction kept 9 bases outside the gene matches. This CDR3 comprises 14 residues. Germline CDR1 MDHEN, CDR2 SYDVKM. Primers targeted 54 TRBV and 13 TRBJ segments. TCRdb keeps only in-frame clones here, not all; method: immunoSEQ multiplex PCR. The profile shows around 100,000 clones, about 91% of them singletons. Sequenced sample: CD4+ T cells from PBMCs. The sequence was collected from a young woman in good health and CMV-seronegative. The chain couples TRBV28 to TRBJ1-2; 8 positions match TRBD1. CDR3 protein: CASTDTGGGYGYTF. The CDR3 DNA follows: TGTGCCAGCACCGACACAGGGGGAGGGTATGGCTACACCTTC.